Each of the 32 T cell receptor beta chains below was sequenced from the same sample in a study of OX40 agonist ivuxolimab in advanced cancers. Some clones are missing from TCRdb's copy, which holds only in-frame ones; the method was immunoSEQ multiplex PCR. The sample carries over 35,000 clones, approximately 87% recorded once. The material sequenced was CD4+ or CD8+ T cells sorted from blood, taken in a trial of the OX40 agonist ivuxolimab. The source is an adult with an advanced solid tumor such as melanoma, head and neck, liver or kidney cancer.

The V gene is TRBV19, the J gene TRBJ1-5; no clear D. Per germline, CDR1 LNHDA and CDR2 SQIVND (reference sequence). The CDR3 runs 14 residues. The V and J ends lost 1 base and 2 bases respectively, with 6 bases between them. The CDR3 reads CASSIGAGNQPQHF. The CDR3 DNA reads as TGTGCCAGTAGTATAGGGGCAGGCAATCAGCCCCAGCATTTT.

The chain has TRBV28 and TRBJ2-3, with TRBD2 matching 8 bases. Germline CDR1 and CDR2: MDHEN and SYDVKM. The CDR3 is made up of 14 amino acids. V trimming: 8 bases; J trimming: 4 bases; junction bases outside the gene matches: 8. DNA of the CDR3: TGTGCCAGCGGGGCCAGCGGGGGAGCAGATACGCAGTATTTT. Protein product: CASGASGGADTQYF.

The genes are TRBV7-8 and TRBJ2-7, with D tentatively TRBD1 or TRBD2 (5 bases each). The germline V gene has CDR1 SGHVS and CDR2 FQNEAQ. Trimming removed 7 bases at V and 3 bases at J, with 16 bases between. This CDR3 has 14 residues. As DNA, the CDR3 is TGTGCCAGCACCGACGGGACCGACTTCTACGAGCAGTACTTC. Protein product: CASTDGTDFYEQYF.

CDR3 in DNA: TGTGCCAGCAGCTTCCCGGGGACGGGCGAGCAGTACTTC. Its protein product is CASSFPGTGEQYF. The chain couples TRBV7-2 to TRBJ2-7; possibly TRBD1 or TRBD2 for D (5 bases each). The V gene's germline CDR1 is SGHTA and CDR2 FQGNSA. V lost 3 bases and J lost 6, with 12 bases in between. The CDR3 length is 13 residues.

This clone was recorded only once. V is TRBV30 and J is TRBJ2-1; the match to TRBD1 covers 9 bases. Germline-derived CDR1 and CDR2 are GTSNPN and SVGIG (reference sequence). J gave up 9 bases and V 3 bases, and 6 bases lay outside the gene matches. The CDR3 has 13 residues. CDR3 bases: TGTGCCTGGAGCACACAGGGGGCTGGTGAGCAGTTCTTC. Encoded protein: CAWSTQGAGEQFF. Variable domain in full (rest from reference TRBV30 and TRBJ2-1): SQTIHQWPATLVQPVGSPLSLECTVEGTSNPNLYWYRQAAGRGLQLLFYSVGIGQISSEVPQNLSASRPQDRQFILSSKKLLLSDSGFYLCAWSTQGAGEQFFGPGTRLTVL.

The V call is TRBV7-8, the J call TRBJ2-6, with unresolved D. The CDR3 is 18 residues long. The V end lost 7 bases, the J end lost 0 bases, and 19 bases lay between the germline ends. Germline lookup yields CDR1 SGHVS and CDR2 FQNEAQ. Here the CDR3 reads CASTLGRGRSSGANVLTF. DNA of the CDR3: TGTGCCAGCACCCTAGGACGCGGAAGGTCCTCTGGGGCCAACGTCCTGACTTTC.

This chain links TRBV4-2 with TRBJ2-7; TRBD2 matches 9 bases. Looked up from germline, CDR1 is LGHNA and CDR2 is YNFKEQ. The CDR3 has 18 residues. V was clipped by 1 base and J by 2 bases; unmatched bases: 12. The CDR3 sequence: CASSQGSTKRGAPYEQYF. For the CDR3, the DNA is TGTGCCAGCAGCCAAGGGTCGACTAAGCGGGGGGCTCCCTACGAGCAGTACTTC.

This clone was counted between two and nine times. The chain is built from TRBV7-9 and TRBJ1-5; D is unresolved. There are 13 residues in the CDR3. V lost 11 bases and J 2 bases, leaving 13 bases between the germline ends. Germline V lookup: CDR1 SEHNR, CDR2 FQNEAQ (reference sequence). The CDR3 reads CASGVGGNQPQHF. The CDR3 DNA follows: TGTGCCTCCGGGGTCGGTGGCAATCAGCCCCAGCATTTT.

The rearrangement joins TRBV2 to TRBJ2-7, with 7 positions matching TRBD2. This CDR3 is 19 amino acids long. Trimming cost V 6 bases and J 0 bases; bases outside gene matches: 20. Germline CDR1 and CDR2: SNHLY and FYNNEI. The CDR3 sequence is CASSRRSPTSSLSSYEQYF. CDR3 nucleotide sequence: TGTGCCAGCAGCCGACGATCACCGACTAGCTCATTGAGCTCCTACGAGCAGTACTTC.

CDR3 sequence (DNA): TGTGCCAGCAGCGGAGGGATAGCGGGGAGGGTCTACAATGAGCAGTTCTTC. This codes for CASSGGIAGRVYNEQFF. The chain recombines TRBV5-4 with TRBJ2-1, with 8 bases matching TRBD2. The CDR3 loop spans 17 amino acids. J was trimmed by 3 bases and V by 4 bases; bases with no gene match: 12. Germline CDR1 reads SGHNT; CDR2 reads YYREEE (reference sequence).

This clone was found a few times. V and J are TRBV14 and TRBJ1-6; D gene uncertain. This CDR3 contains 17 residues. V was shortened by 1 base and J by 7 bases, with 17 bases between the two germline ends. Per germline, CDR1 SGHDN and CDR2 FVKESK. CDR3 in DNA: TGTGCCAGCAGCCAAGGCGGGGAAGGGCTTGCGAATTCACCCCTCCACTTT. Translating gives CASSQGGEGLANSPLHF.

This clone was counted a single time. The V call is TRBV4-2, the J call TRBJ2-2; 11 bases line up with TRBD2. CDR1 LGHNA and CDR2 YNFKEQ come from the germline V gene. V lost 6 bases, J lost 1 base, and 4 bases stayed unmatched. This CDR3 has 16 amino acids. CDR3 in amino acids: CASSSTSGKNTGELFF. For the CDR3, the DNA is TGTGCCAGCAGTTCGACTAGCGGGAAGAACACCGGGGAGCTGTTTTTT.

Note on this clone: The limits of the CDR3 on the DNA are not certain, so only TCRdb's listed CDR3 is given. The CDR3: CSVGGGSSLF. The chain couples TRBV29-1 to TRBJ2-1; TRBD2, the table's D call, lacks a check against the DNA. The CDR3 adds up to 10 amino acids, both ends counted. Germline assignment: CDR1 SQVTM and CDR2 ANQGSEA.

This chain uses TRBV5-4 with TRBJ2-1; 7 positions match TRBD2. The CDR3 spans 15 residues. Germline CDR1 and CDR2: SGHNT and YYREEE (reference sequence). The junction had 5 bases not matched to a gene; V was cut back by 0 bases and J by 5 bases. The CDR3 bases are TGTGCCAGCAGCTTGGGACTAGCTAAGGACAATGAGCAGTTCTTC. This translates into CASSLGLAKDNEQFF.

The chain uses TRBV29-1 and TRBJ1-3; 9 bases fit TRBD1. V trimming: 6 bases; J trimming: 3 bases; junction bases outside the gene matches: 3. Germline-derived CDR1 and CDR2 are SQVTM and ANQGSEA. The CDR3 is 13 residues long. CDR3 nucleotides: TGCAGCGTAGGGACAGGGTTTGGAAACACCATATATTTT. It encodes CSVGTGFGNTIYF.

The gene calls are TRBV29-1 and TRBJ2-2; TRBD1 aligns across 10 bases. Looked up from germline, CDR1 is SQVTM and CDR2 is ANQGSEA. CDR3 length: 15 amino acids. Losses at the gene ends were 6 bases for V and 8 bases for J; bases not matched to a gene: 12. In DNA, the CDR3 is TGCAGCGTCGACCCCGGGACAGGGGCGCCGGGGGAGCTGTTTTTT. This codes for CSVDPGTGAPGELFF.

The CDR3 protein is CASRELQGNFYEQYF. In DNA, the CDR3 is TGTGCCAGCAGGGAACTCCAGGGGAACTTCTACGAGCAGTACTTC. The chain carries TRBV6-1 and TRBJ2-7, with D perhaps matching TRBD1 (6 bases). V lost 6 bases and J 3 bases, leaving 18 bases between the germline ends. The CDR3 length is 15 residues. CDR1 and CDR2 from the germline V gene are MNHNS and SASEGT.

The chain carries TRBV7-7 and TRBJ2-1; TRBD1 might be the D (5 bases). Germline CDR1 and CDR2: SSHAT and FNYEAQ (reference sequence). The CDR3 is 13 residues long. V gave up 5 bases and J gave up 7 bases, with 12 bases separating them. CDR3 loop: CASSRYQGNEQFF. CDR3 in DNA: TGTGCCAGCAGCCGCTATCAGGGAAATGAGCAGTTCTTC.

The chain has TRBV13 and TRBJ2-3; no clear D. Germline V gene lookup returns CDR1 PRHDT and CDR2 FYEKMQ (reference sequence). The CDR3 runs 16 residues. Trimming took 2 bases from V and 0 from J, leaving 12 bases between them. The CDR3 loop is CASSLSISSSTDTQYF. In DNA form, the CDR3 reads TGTGCCAGCAGCTTAAGTATATCTTCTAGCACAGATACGCAGTATTTT.

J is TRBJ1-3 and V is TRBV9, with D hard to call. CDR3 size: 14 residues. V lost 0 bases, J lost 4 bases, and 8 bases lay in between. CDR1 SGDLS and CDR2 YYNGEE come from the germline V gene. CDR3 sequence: CASSVGTAGNTIYF. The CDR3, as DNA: TGTGCCAGCAGCGTAGGGACGGCCGGAAACACCATATATTTT.

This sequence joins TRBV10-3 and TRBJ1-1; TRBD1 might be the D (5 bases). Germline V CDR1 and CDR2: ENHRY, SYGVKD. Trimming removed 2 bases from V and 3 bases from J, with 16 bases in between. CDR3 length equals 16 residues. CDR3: CAISEARDSDYTEAFF. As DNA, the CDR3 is TGTGCCATCAGTGAGGCACGAGACAGCGATTACACTGAAGCTTTCTTT.

CDR3 residues: CASSYRTAVNTEAFF. The CDR3 DNA reads TGTGCCAGTAGTTATCGGACGGCGGTAAACACTGAAGCTTTCTTT. The chain employs TRBV19 and TRBJ1-1; D is undetermined. Deletions cut 5 bases from V and 2 bases from J, with 15 bases between. The germline V gene has CDR1 LNHDA and CDR2 SQIVND (reference sequence). This CDR3 spans 15 amino acids. Complete variable domain (other parts from reference TRBV19 and TRBJ1-1): DGGITQSPKYLFRKEGQNVTLSCEQNLNHDAMYWYRQDPGQGLRLIYYSQIVNDFQKGDIAEGYSVSREKKESFPLTVTSAQKNPTAFYLCASSYRTAVNTEAFFGQGTRLTVV.

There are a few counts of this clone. CDR3 in amino acids: CASSLWGSGSDEQFF. CDR3 DNA sequence: TGTGCCAGCAGCTTATGGGGTAGCGGGAGTGATGAGCAGTTCTTC. V is TRBV9 and J is TRBJ2-1; 9 bases line up with TRBD2. V lost 4 bases, J lost 8 bases, and 10 bases stayed unmatched. The germline gives CDR1 SGDLS, CDR2 YYNGEE. The CDR3 is 15 residues long.

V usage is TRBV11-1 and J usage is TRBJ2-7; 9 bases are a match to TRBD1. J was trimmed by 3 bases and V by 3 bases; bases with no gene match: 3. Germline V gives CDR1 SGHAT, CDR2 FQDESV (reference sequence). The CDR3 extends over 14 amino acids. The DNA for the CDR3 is TGTGCCAGCAGCTTGGGGACAGGGAGCTACGAGCAGTACTTC. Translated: CASSLGTGSYEQYF.

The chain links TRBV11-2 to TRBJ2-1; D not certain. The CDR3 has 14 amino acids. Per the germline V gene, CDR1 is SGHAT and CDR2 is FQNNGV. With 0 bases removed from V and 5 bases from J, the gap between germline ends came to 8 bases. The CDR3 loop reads CASSLDFENNEQFF. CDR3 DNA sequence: TGTGCCAGCAGCTTAGACTTCGAAAACAATGAGCAGTTCTTC.

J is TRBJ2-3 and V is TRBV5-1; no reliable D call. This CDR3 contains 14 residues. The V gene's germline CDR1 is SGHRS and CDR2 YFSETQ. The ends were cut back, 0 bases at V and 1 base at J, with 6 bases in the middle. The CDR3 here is CASSLGTRTDTQYF. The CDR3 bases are TGCGCCAGCAGCTTGGGCACGCGCACAGATACGCAGTATTTT.

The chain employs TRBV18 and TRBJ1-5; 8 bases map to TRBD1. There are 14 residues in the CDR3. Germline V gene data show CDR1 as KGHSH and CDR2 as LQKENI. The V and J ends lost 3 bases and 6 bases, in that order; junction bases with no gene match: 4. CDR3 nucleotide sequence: TGTGCCAGCTCACCTCCAGGGGGCGGTCAGCCCCAGCATTTT. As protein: CASSPPGGGQPQHF.

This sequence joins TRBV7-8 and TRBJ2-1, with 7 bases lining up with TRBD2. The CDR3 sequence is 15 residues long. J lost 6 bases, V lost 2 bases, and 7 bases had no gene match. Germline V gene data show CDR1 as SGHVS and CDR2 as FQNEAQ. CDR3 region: CASSLIQGGGNEQFF. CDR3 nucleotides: TGTGCCAGCAGCTTAATTCAGGGCGGGGGCAATGAGCAGTTCTTC.

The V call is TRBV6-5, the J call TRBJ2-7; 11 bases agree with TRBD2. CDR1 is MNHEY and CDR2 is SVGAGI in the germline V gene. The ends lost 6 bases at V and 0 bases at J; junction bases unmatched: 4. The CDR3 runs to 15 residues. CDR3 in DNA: TGTGCCAGCAGCTATACTAGCGGGAGCTCCTACGAGCAGTACTTC. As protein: CASSYTSGSSYEQYF.

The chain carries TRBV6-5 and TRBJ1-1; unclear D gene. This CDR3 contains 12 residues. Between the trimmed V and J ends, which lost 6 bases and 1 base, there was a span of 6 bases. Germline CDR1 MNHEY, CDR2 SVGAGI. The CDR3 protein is CASRRTNTEAFF. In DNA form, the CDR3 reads TGTGCCAGCAGACGGACGAACACTGAAGCTTTCTTT.

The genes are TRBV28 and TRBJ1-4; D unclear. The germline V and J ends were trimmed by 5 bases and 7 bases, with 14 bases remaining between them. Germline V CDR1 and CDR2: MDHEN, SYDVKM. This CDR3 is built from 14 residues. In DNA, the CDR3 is TGTGCCAGCAGTCTCTTGACTGGCGGTGAAAAACTGTTTTTT. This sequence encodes CASSLLTGGEKLFF.

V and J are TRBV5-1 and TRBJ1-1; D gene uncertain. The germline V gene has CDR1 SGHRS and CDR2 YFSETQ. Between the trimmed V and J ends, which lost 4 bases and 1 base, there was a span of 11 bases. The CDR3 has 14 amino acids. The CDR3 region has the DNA TGCGCCAGCAGCGCGGACGGATGGAACACTGAAGCTTTCTTT. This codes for CASSADGWNTEAFF. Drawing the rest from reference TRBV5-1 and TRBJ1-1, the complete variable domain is KAGVTQTPRYLIKTRGQQVTLSCSPISGHRSVSWYQQTPGQGLQFLFEYFSETQRNKGNFPGRFSGRQFSNSRSEMNVSTLELGDSALYLCASSADGWNTEAFFGQGTRLTVV.